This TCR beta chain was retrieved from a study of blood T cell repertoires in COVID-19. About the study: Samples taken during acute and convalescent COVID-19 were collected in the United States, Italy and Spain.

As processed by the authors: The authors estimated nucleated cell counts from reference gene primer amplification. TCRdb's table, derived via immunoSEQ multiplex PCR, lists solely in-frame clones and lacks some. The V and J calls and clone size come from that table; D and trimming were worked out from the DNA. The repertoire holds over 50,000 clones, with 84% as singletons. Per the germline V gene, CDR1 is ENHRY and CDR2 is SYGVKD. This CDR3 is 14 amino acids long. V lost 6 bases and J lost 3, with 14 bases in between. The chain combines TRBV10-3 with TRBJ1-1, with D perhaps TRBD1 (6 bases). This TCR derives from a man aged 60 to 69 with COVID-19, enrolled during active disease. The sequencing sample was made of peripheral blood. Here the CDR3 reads CAIRTGYGDTEAFF. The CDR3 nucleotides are TGTGCCATCAGAACAGGGTATGGGGACACTGAAGCTTTCTTT.